This TCR beta chain was retrieved from a study of blood T cell repertoires in COVID-19. Across the whole study: Italy, Spain and the United States were the sources of the convalescent and acute COVID-19 samples. Sources were T cells, B-cell-depleted T cells, or PBMCs; the material itself was cDNA or gDNA.

CDR3 length: 17 residues. The trim removed 3 bases at V and 0 bases at J, leaving 5 bases unmatched. CDR1 is SGHNT, CDR2 YYREEE, per germline (reference sequence). Under the authors' procedure: Amplification of reference gene primers was used by the study to estimate nucleated cell counts. The data were produced by immunoSEQ multiplex PCR, yet TCRdb's version contains in-frame clones alone and is incomplete. That table furnishes V, J and clone size, whereas the DNA furnished D and trimming. Of more than 30,000 clones in the sample, about nine tenths are singletons; the top ten hold less than 25%. This chain uses TRBV5-4 with TRBJ2-3; TRBD2 agrees at 12 bases. Sequencing used peripheral blood. The clonotype comes from a man aged 50 to 59 with active or convalescent COVID-19. The CDR3 DNA reads as TGTGCCAGCAGCTCCGGACTAGCGGGAACTAGCACAGATACGCAGTATTTT. Translation: CASSSGLAGTSTDTQYF.